This T cell receptor (beta chain) was observed in a study of lymphopenia after photon versus proton radiotherapy (dated by TCRdb to between 2017 and 2020). General notes on the study: Photon and proton radiation therapy were compared by the study for their immunological effects in patients with gastrointestinal tumors who developed high-grade lymphopenia. The cohort comprised about 20 patients with gastrointestinal tumors who received either photon or proton therapy and then developed lymphopenia. The study was designed to characterize how the impact on the immune system differs between the two radiation modalities.

Here is what the overall study found, with its caveats: Among patients across the cohort who died, overall survival time showed an inverse correlation with a larger post-nadir drop in TCR diversity. During treatment, patients who received photon therapy lost naive T cells and TCR diversity and gained effector/memory populations, whereas patients who received proton therapy remained relatively stable. After the lymphocyte count nadir, repertoires from photon-treated patients showed oligoclonal expansion, particularly of CD8+ Temra cells, and this expansion drove the decline in diversity. The authors looked at the survival association only in patients who died, and they framed better survival with proton therapy as a possibility rather than a demonstrated result.

The method was the immunoSEQ multiplex PCR assay. T cell repertoires were profiled by deep sequencing of rearranged TCR beta loci, alongside multiparametric flow cytometry. What TCRdb holds here is the immuneACCESS table cut down to in-frame rearrangements. Part of the clones is not present; checked against another copy, under half of the missing clones reflect an unresolved V gene, and the others are unexplained. This sample comprises some 30,000 clones, roughly 87% of them detected only once. The leading ten clones occupy approximately 50% of the sample. Of note for this clone: Its antigen remains unidentified. No much larger clone exists at a distance of one base, and base qualities are not known.

V was cut back by 3 bases and J by 4 bases, leaving a gap of 6 bases between them. The germline V gene sets CDR1 to SGHVS and CDR2 to FNYEAQ. The CDR3 starts with the cysteine, ends with the phenylalanine, and has 13 residues. Only CDR3 DNA remains: 39 bases, in frame from the first base. Sequencing used peripheral blood, obtained from a patient treated with proton-based radiotherapy. The sequence derives from a woman aged 60 to 75 with cholangiocarcinoma. Some clones in this sample may be carry-over from other donors' samples. This chain joins TRBV7-6 to TRBJ1-4, with no D gene named confidently. CDR3 protein: CASSLRINEKLFF. In nucleotide form, the sequence is TGTGCCAGCAGCTTGAGAATTAATGAAAAACTGTTTTTT.